This TCR beta chain was obtained from a study of T cell responses to AZD1222 COVID-19 vaccine (dated by TCRdb to 2020 to 2022). Looking at the study overall: Because spike-specific TCR depth and breadth did not differ between the two schedules, AZD1222 recipients who got a second dose at roughly 4 weeks were pooled with those who got a second dose at roughly 12 weeks. TCR sequencing covered some 250 trial participants: about 210 given two doses of AZD1222 and about 26 given two doses of MenACWY control vaccine. Trial participants were enrolled by age into subgroups of 18-55, 56-69 and 70-plus years, and roughly 150, 30 and 60 TCR-sequenced participants, respectively, were included in these subgroups.

The CDR3 regions of human TCRbeta chains were subjected to immunosequencing. Turning to the authors' computational methods: TCRs in the repertoires were compared against a reference library of SARS-CoV-2-specific TCRs that had been generated with the MIRA antigen-specificity platform. Breadth meant the fraction of unique TCRs that were SARS-CoV-2-associated, whereas depth meant the fraction of total T cells that were SARS-CoV-2-associated. Using the MIRA data, each spike-specific TCR was mapped to the spike region that the TCR reacts to and placed in a CD4 or CD8 class. Log10-transformed breadth and depth values were compared by one-way ANOVA with Sidak's multiple comparisons tests. TCRdb stores this immuneACCESS table with in-frame sequences only. Part of the clones is absent; in the studies checked, under half of the shortfall reflects unresolved V genes, and no reason is known for the rest. The DNA gave D and trimming, while V, J and clone size come from that table. This sample has over 100,000 clones in its table, and more than 85% of those were observed once. 2.4% of the sample comes from the top ten.

Broad study findings and their caveats: Spike-specific TCR breadth and depth rose significantly after two AZD1222 doses compared with day 0 and with MenACWY recipients. In the small 56-69-year group, the increase in depth fell short of significance, most likely because of low power. Nearly half of unique spike-specific TCRs reportedly recognized epitopes outside regions mutated in the B.1.351 and B.1.1.7 variants. Participants were mostly white British, with more females than males. The authors suggested clonal diversity may have been underestimated. Only five to seven AZD1222 recipients were SARS-CoV-2 seropositive at baseline, limiting conclusions about previously exposed vaccinees. No day 14 peak-response samples were available, so repertoires were characterized only after the peak T cell response. The whole spike protein was spanned by vaccine-associated CD4 TCRs, and dominant responses were seen in regions 160-218 and 743-854.

As concerns this clone: The target of this receptor is not known. The sample holds no much larger clone one base away, and base qualities are not on file.

According to the study, the label for this sample's time point signals: baseline before first vaccination. Vaccinee samples were obtained from the UK trials COV001 and COV002, which included a single-blind randomized controlled phase 2/3 trial of AZD1222 (ChAdOx1 nCoV-19) in healthy adults. Trial participant PBMC samples were collected at day 0 and day 28 after the second dose for TCRbeta chain sequencing. Trimming costs V 5 bases and J 0 bases, and their ends lie 11 bases apart. The germline V gene gives CDR1 as KGHSH and CDR2 as LQKENI. The CDR3 goes from the cysteine to the phenylalanine over 15 residues. The read is trimmed to its CDR3 DNA, 45 bases read in frame from base 1.

The sequencing used peripheral blood, collected on day 0 of AZD1222 vaccination. Here the chain combines TRBV18 and TRBJ2-1; the D gene is unclear. This sequence was found in an adult in good health. The DNA reads TGTGCCAGCTCATCCTTAGGGTACTCCTACAATGAGCAGTTCTTC. The translation is CASSSLGYSYNEQFF.